The T cell receptor beta chain described here comes from a study of CD8 T cells in ankylosing spondylitis. Broader study findings: As for the disease-linked clones, they showed a CD8+ phenotype and occurred at relatively low frequencies in peripheral blood. It was reported that disease-linked clones were significantly enriched in matched ankylosing spondylitis synovial fluid. Typical of ankylosing spondylitis blood, it appeared, was a TCR beta motif of eight highly homologous variants.

To note about this clonotype: The target antigen is unknown.

For TCR beta, libraries came from quantitative 5'-RACE with molecular barcodes. TCRdb redid the calling of the 5' RACE reads with MiXCR, one entry per CDR3 protein. The data show 250,000 to 300,000 distinct CDR3 sequences, over 15% seen once. The ends were cut back, 5 bases at V and 0 bases at J, with 17 bases in the middle. The CDR3 has 17 residues. The germline V gene has CDR1 GTSNPN and CDR2 SVGIG (reference sequence). Source material: blood, either unsorted or a sorted T cell fraction (not recorded which). The rearrangement uses TRBV30 and TRBJ2-6; D might be TRBD1 or TRBD2, each matching 5 bases. The clonotype originates from a male donor with ankylosing spondylitis or in good health (not recorded which). CDR3 residues: CAWWGSETSSGANVLTF. Here the CDR3 DNA reads TGTGCCTGGTGGGGGAGTGAGACATCCTCTGGGGCCAACGTCCTGACTTTC. The full variable domain, rest sourced from reference TRBV30 and TRBJ2-6, is SQTIHQWPATLVQPVGSPLSLECTVEGTSNPNLYWYRQAAGRGLQLLFYSVGIGQISSEVPQNLSASRPQDRQFILSSKKLLLSDSGFYLCAWWGSETSSGANVLTFGAGSRLTVL.